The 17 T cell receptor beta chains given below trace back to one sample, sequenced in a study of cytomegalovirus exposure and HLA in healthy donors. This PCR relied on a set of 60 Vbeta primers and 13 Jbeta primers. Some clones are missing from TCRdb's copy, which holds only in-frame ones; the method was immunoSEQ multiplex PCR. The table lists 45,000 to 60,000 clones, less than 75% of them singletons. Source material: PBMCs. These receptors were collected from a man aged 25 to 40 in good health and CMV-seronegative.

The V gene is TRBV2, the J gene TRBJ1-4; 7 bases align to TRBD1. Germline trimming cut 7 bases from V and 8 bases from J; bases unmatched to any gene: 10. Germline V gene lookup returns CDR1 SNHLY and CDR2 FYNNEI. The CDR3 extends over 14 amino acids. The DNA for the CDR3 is TGTGCCAGCAAACGTTCAGGGGGTGGGGAAAAACTGTTTTTT. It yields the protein CASKRSGGGEKLFF.

CDR3 nucleotides: TGTGCCAGCAGTTACCAAGAGCTAGCGGCAGATACGCAGTATTTT. It codes for CASSYQELAADTQYF. The genes are TRBV6-6 and TRBJ2-3; TRBD2 aligns across 7 bases. V dropped 2 bases and J dropped 4; count of bases not matched to a gene: 6. Germline V gene lookup returns CDR1 MNHNY and CDR2 SVGAGI (reference sequence). The CDR3 is 15 residues long.

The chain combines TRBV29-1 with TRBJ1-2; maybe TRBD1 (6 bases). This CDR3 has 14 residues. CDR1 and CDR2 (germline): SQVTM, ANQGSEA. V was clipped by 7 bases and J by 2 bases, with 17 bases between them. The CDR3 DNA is TGCAGCGCGATGACATCTCAGGGGAACTATGGCTACACCTTC. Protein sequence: CSAMTSQGNYGYTF.

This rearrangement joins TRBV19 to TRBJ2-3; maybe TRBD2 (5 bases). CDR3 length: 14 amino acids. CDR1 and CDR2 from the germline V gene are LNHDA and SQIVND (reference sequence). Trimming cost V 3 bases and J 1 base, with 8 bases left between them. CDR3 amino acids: CASSIDYRTDTQYF. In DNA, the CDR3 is TGTGCCAGTAGTATCGACTACCGCACAGATACGCAGTATTTT. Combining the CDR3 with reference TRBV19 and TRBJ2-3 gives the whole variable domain DGGITQSPKYLFRKEGQNVTLSCEQNLNHDAMYWYRQDPGQGLRLIYYSQIVNDFQKGDIAEGYSVSREKKESFPLTVTSAQKNPTAFYLCASSIDYRTDTQYFGPGTRLTVL.

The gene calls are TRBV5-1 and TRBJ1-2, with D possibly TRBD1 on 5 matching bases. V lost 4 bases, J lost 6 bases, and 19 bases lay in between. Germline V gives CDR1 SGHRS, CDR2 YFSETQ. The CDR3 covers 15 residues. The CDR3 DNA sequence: TGCGCCAGCAGCCTACTAGTCGGGGGTTTGCATGGCTACACCTTC. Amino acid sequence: CASSLLVGGLHGYTF.

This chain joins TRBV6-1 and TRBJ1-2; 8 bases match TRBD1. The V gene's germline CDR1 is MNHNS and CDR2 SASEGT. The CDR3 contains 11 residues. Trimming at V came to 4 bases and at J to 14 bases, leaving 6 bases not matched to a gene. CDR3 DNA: TGTGCCAGCAGTGGCGCTTGGACAGGGACCTTC. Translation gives CASSGAWTGTF.

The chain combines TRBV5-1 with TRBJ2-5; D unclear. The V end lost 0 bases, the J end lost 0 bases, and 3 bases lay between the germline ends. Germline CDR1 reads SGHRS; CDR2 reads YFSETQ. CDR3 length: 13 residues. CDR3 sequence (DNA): TGCGCCAGCAGCTTGGCTAACCAAGAGACCCAGTACTTC. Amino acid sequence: CASSLANQETQYF.

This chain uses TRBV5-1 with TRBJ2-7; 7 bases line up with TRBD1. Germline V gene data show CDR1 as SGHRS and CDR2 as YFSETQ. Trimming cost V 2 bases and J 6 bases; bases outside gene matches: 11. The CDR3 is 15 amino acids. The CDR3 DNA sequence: TGCGCCAGCAGCTTCTACCGGGACAGCCTTGGCGAGCAGTACTTC. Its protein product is CASSFYRDSLGEQYF.

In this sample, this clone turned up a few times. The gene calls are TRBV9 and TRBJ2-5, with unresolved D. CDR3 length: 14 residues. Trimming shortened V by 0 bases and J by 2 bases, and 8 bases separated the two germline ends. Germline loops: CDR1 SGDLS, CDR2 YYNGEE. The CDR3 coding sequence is TGTGCCAGCAGCGTAGATGTCAGGCAAGAGACCCAGTACTTC. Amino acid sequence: CASSVDVRQETQYF.

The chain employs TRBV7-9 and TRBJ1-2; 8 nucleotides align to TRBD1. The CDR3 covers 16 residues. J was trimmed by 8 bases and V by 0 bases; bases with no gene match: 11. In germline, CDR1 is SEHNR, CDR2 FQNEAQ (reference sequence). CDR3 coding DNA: TGTGCCAGCAGCTTAGCCGGGGCGGACAGGGAAAGAGGCTACACCTTC. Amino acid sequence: CASSLAGADRERGYTF.

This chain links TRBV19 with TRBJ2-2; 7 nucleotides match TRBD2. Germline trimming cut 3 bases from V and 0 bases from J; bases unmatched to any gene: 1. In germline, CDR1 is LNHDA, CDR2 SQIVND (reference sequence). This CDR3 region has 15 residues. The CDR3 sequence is CASSIGRSNTGELFF. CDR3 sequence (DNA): TGTGCCAGTAGTATCGGGAGGTCGAACACCGGGGAGCTGTTTTTT.

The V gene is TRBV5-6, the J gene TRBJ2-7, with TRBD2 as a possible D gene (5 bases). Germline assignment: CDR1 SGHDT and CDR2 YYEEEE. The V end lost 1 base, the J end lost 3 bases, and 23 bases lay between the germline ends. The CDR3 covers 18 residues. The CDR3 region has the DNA TGTGCCAGCAGCTTGCGAGGGTCCAGGAACCCCCCCCACTACGAGCAGTACTTC. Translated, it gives CASSLRGSRNPPHYEQYF.

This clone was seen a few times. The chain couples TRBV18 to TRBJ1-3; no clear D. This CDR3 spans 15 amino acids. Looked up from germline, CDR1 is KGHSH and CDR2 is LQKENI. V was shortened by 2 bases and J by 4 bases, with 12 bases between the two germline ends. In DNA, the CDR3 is TGTGCCAGCTCACCATGGAAGACTTCCGGAAACACCATATATTTT. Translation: CASSPWKTSGNTIYF.

The CDR3 here is CASSRGQGEGYEQYF. CDR3 in DNA: TGCGCCAGCAGCCGTGGACAGGGAGAAGGCTACGAGCAGTACTTC. V usage is TRBV4-1 and J usage is TRBJ2-7; 8 bases fit TRBD1. Germline CDR1 is MGHRA and CDR2 is YSYEKL. V dropped 4 bases and J dropped 3; count of bases not matched to a gene: 8. The length of the CDR3 is 15 residues.

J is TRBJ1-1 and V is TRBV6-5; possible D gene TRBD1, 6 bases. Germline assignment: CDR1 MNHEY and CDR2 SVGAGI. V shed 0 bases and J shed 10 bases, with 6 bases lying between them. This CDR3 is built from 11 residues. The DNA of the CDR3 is TGTGCCAGCAGTTACTCAGGGGGAGCTTTCTTT. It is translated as CASSYSGGAFF.

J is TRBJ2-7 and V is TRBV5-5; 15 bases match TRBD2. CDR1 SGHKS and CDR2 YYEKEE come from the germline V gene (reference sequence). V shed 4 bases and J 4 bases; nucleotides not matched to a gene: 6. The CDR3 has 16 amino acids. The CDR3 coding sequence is TGTGCCAGCAGCGGACTAGCGGGAGGGCCTCATTACGAGCAGTACTTC. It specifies CASSGLAGGPHYEQYF.

The DNA of the CDR3 is TGTGCCAGCAGGGTCGGGGGGGGACAGCAAGAGACCCAGTACTTC. Translation: CASRVGGGQQETQYF. The chain combines TRBV2 with TRBJ2-5, with D perhaps TRBD2 (8 bases). Germline V gene sequence: CDR1 SNHLY, CDR2 FYNNEI. The CDR3 has 15 residues. Deletions cut 6 bases from V and 2 bases from J, with 16 bases between. Complete variable domain (other parts from reference TRBV2 and TRBJ2-5): EPEVTQTPSHQVTQMGQEVILRCVPISNHLYFYWYRQILGQKVEFLVSFYNNEISEKSEIFDDQFSVERPDGSNFTLKIRSTKLEDSAMYFCASRVGGGQQETQYFGPGTRLLVL.